Listed below are T cell receptor beta chains from one sample, sequenced in a study of T cells in localized non-small cell lung cancer. TCRdb keeps only in-frame clones here, not all; method: immunoSEQ multiplex PCR. The data contain under 150,000 clones, about 90% of them seen just once; the ten biggest clones take up roughly 1.8%. The sample was peripheral blood, taken before any cancer treatment. Receptors originate from a female donor older than 55 with stage I lung adenocarcinoma. The CDR3 runs from the conserved cysteine through the conserved F or W. Part of the rows lack a size; the others show once, few, many or a class for expanded clones.

v_call	clone_size	j_call	cdr3_aa
TRBV6-4	-	TRBJ1-3	CASSHMRASGNTIYF
TRBV7-9	-	TRBJ1-2	CASSLVGQVYGYTF
TRBV7-9	-	TRBJ1-1	CASSPDRGSVWDTEAFF
TRBV30	-	TRBJ2-1	CAWSGTGGYEQFF
TRBV27	-	TRBJ2-3	CASSLISGTQYF
TRBV7-2	-	TRBJ1-2	CASSLVSSWARKNYGYTF
TRBV12-5	once	TRBJ2-7	CASGLAGVLPHEQYF
TRBV28	-	TRBJ1-3	CASSLRSGNTIYF
TRBV2	many	TRBJ1-1	CASRQGQGGNTEAFF
TRBV10-3	-	TRBJ2-7	CAISPGLAGDYEQYF
TRBV29-1	-	TRBJ2-5	CSVELKEETQYF
TRBV7-9	-	TRBJ2-5	CASSLDRGYQETQYF
TRBV27	once	TRBJ2-1	CASSSASGRLGEQFF
TRBV4-2	-	TRBJ2-5	CASSQESPPRETQYF
TRBV7-6	-	TRBJ2-2	CASSHGSGQGGGELFF
TRBV28	-	TRBJ2-2	CASSFRGLAGAGGELFF
TRBV5-1	-	TRBJ2-1	CASSITGGLGQFF
TRBV4-1	-	TRBJ1-2	CASSQDLRVRWADGYTF
TRBV29-1	-	TRBJ2-7	CSAGKGFGGEQYF
TRBV7-9	-	TRBJ1-1	CASSSRGDTEAFF
TRBV7-3	-	TRBJ2-7	CASSLQPSYEQYF
TRBV30	-	TRBJ2-3	CAGPTGGGTDTQYF
TRBV27	-	TRBJ2-3	CATAQGTDTSTDTQYF
TRBV6-4	few	TRBJ2-5	CASSPGTGAGWETQYF
TRBV5-4	many	TRBJ1-2	CASTRDRDRVGGYTF
TRBV11-3	-	TRBJ2-7	CASSLTGGEQYF
TRBV7-9	-	TRBJ1-1	CASSASVGGYTEAFF
TRBV27	-	TRBJ2-1	CASRGYRAYYNEQFF
TRBV5-3	-	TRBJ2-2	CARSPATSGANTGELFF
TRBV29-1	-	TRBJ2-3	CSAAGRLTDTQYF
TRBV30	few	TRBJ1-5	CAWSPLQGFSNQPQHF
TRBV6-5	-	TRBJ1-5	CASRPGQGNQPQHF
TRBV14	-	TRBJ2-5	CARRMKETQYF
TRBV28	-	TRBJ2-5	CASSKGTDRAGETQYF
TRBV5-1	-	TRBJ1-2	CASSSRDRDGSDGYTF
TRBV5-1	-	TRBJ1-2	CASSLGGSYGYTF
TRBV7-3	few	TRBJ2-1	CASSAPTGGQFF
TRBV4-2	-	TRBJ2-5	CASSQVLGLAGEETQYF
TRBV7-6	-	TRBJ2-3	CASSLSATPNPDTQYF
TRBV9	-	TRBJ2-7	CASSAAAGGYEQYF
TRBV28	-	TRBJ2-1	CASSLSPDKQFF
TRBV19	-	TRBJ2-2	CASSFDTQGFTGELFF
TRBV6-1	-	TRBJ2-3	CASSDWSTDTQYF
TRBV11-2	-	TRBJ1-2	CASSLGQVQNYGYTF
TRBV28	-	TRBJ2-5	CASSSSPGLGSIEETQYF
TRBV1	-	TRBJ2-7	CTSSQVLASNYEQYF
TRBV25-1	few	TRBJ2-7	CASTSPGGRKQYF
TRBV9	-	TRBJ1-3	CASSVATGTGVGNTIYF
TRBV11-2	-	TRBJ1-1	CASSLASDDTEAFF
TRBV7-6	-	TRBJ2-6	CASSPRPNSDSGANVLTF
TRBV5-6	-	TRBJ2-7	CASSRTASYEQYF
TRBV6-6	-	TRBJ2-1	CASTGLVSEQFF
TRBV7-3	-	TRBJ1-2	CASSLTGTDNYGYTF
TRBV7-3	-	TRBJ2-2	CASSPRGSNPGELFF
TRBV28	-	TRBJ1-2	CASTAPRPVSYTF
TRBV19	few	TRBJ1-4	CASSRGQTENEKLFF
TRBV30	-	TRBJ1-3	CAWGPGNTIYF
TRBV5-1	-	TRBJ1-5	CASSLDGIGVQPQHF
TRBV2	-	TRBJ1-4	CASSEAPVGVSGTYEKLFF
TRBV5-1	-	TRBJ1-4	CASSLTGQMTTNEKLFF